Shown below are 20 T cell receptor beta chains from a single sample sequenced in a study of spatial heterogeneity in lung cancer (dated by TCRdb to the late 2010s). The library was prepared using 5' RACE. The instrument given in TCRdb is NextSeq 500. TCRdb trimmed public reads at Q25 via fastp, called clones via MiXCR and kept in-frame beta chains. A single entry per CDR3 protein holds the most common genes and DNA from its merged rows. A total of around 60,000 distinct CDR3 sequences appear in this sample, around 8.4% of them only once. In total, the top ten clones hold approximately 15% of the sample. The sample's time point, from its label and the paper: sample taken at primary tumor resection. Without any cell sorting, TCR sequencing was performed on whole RNA extracted either from tumor and nontumor lung tissue or from cryopreserved PBMC samples. The starting material was PBMCs, obtained at surgery. The source is a female donor with early-stage non-small cell lung cancer.

This clonotype was seen ten or more times. This chain connects TRBV5-1 to TRBJ1-2; D unclear. The CDR3 contains 14 residues. V lost 1 base and J lost 3, with 10 bases in between. Germline V gene data show CDR1 as SGHRS and CDR2 as YFSETQ. The CDR3 coding sequence is TGCGCCAGCAGCTTGAGTTCCACTGACTATGGCTACACCTTC. Its translation: CASSLSSTDYGYTF.

The chain couples TRBV4-1 to TRBJ1-5; TRBD1 is a possible D gene (5 bases). Trimming took off 0 bases at V and 3 bases at J, with 15 bases between the two ends. The CDR3 covers 17 residues. Per the germline V gene, CDR1 is MGHRA and CDR2 is YSYEKL. The CDR3 nucleotides read TGCGCCAGCAGCCAAGATACAGGATCGACAGACAATCAGCCCCAGCATTTT. Amino acid sequence: CASSQDTGSTDNQPQHF.

This clonotype has only a few counts. CDR3 amino acids: CASSLGGGAVTDTQYF. The CDR3, as DNA: TGTGCCAGCAGTTTAGGCGGCGGGGCCGTCACAGATACGCAGTATTTT. The rearrangement links TRBV12-3 or TRBV12-4 to TRBJ2-3, with D maybe TRBD2 (6 bases). Trimming pared 1 base from V and 2 bases from J, leaving 13 bases between. CDR3 length equals 16 residues.

This clonotype was detected only a few times. In nucleotides, the CDR3 is TGTGCCAGCAGCTACACTAGCGGGAGGGGGAATGAGCAGTTCTTC. Its translation: CASSYTSGRGNEQFF. This chain uses TRBV11-2 with TRBJ2-1; 13 positions agree with TRBD2. Trimming cost V 4 bases and J 7 bases; bases outside gene matches: 4. The CDR3 consists of 15 residues. CDR1 and CDR2 from the germline V gene are SGHAT and FQNNGV.

This clonotype was counted ten times or more. The rearrangement joins TRBV24-1 to TRBJ2-5; 8 bases agree with TRBD1. V shed 7 bases, J shed 6 bases, and the junction held 6 bases outside the gene matches. CDR1 is KGHDR, CDR2 SFDVKD, per germline. The CDR3 contains 13 residues. The CDR3 here is CATSKGQVKTQYF. In DNA, the CDR3 is TGTGCCACCAGCAAGGGACAGGTAAAGACCCAGTACTTC.

The CDR3 loop reads CATGGDTSGTDTQYF. The CDR3 DNA reads as TGTGCCACCGGTGGGGATACTTCAGGCACAGATACGCAGTATTTT. The V gene is TRBV24-1, the J gene TRBJ2-3, with no clear D. The CDR3 contains 15 residues. From germline, CDR1 is KGHDR and CDR2 SFDVKD. V was clipped by 9 bases and J by 1 base, with 16 bases between them.

This clonotype was counted between two and nine times. This rearrangement joins TRBV2 to TRBJ1-5; weak D call: TRBD1 (5 bases). V lost 7 bases and J 4 bases, leaving 11 bases between the germline ends. This CDR3 is 13 amino acids long. CDR1 and CDR2 (germline): SNHLY, FYNNEI. The CDR3 sequence is CASKSEGNQPQHF. CDR3 nucleotide sequence: TGTGCCAGCAAATCTGAGGGGAATCAGCCCCAGCATTTT.

In this sample, this clonotype turned up many times. J is TRBJ2-3 and V is TRBV7-2; D is unclear. The V end was cut by 1 base, the J end by 4 bases, with 9 bases between. The V gene's germline CDR1 is SGHTA and CDR2 FQGNSA. This CDR3 contains 14 residues. For the CDR3, the DNA is TGTGCCAGCAGCTTAGTACCAGAAGCAGATACGCAGTATTTT. This encodes CASSLVPEADTQYF.

Many counts were recorded for this clonotype. This rearrangement joins TRBV28 to TRBJ2-5, with 9 bases aligning to TRBD2. CDR3 size: 16 residues. Unmatched junction bases numbered 6, after V lost 3 bases and J lost 1 base. Per germline, CDR1 MDHEN and CDR2 SYDVKM. CDR3 nucleotides: TGTGCCAGCAGTTTTGGGTCTAGCGGGGTCCAAGAGACCCAGTACTTC. Translating it yields CASSFGSSGVQETQYF. Supplemented by reference TRBV28 and TRBJ2-5, the full variable domain reads DVKVTQSSRYLVKRTGEKVFLECVQDMDHENMFWYRQDPGLGLRLIYFSYDVKMKEKGDIPEGYSVSREKKERFSLILESASTNQTSMYLCASSFGSSGVQETQYFGPGTRLLVL.

This clonotype appeared many times. The chain couples TRBV12-3 or TRBV12-4 to TRBJ1-2, with D tentatively TRBD1 (6 bases). There are 16 residues in the CDR3. The V gene lost 5 bases and the J gene lost 0 bases, with 16 bases spanning the gap. CDR3 DNA sequence: TGTGCCAGCAGTCCGGATGGGGGCTACACTAACTATGGCTACACCTTC. Its protein is CASSPDGGYTNYGYTF.

In its sample, this clonotype was seen a few times. The chain has TRBV2 and TRBJ2-5; the D gene is possibly TRBD2 (5 bases). Germline CDR1 reads SNHLY; CDR2 reads FYNNEI. Deletions cut 7 bases from V and 4 bases from J, with 10 bases between. CDR3 length: 12 amino acids. The CDR3 nucleotides are TGTGCCAGCACCCCGAGGGTAGAGACCCAGTACTTC. Translated: CASTPRVETQYF. Filled out from reference TRBV2 and TRBJ2-5, the complete variable domain reads EPEVTQTPSHQVTQMGQEVILRCVPISNHLYFYWYRQILGQKVEFLVSFYNNEISEKSEIFDDQFSVERPDGSNFTLKIRSTKLEDSAMYFCASTPRVETQYFGPGTRLLVL.

This chain uses TRBV2 with TRBJ1-6, with TRBD1 matching over 7 bases. Germline V gives CDR1 SNHLY, CDR2 FYNNEI. The CDR3 sequence is 16 residues long. V lost 6 bases, J lost 9 bases, and 14 bases stayed unmatched. The CDR3 DNA follows: TGTGCCAGCAGCCTGAAGGAGGGCAGGGGGAGTTCACCCCTCCACTTT. It yields the protein CASSLKEGRGSSPLHF.

The table lists this clonotype with a few counts. This chain joins TRBV10-1 and TRBJ2-5, with 9 positions matching TRBD1. After removal of 2 bases from V and 4 bases from J, the junction contained 2 bases not matched to a gene. The V gene's germline CDR1 is WNHNN and CDR2 SYGVQD (reference sequence). This CDR3 is built from 14 residues. The CDR3 DNA reads as TGCGCCAGCAGTGAGCAGGGACAGGGAGAGACCCAGTACTTC. Amino acid sequence: CASSEQGQGETQYF.

The sample holds a few counts of this clonotype. This rearrangement joins TRBV7-3 to TRBJ2-3; 8 bases fit TRBD1. CDR1 SGHTA and CDR2 FQGTGA come from the germline V gene. The CDR3 totals 17 residues. Germline trimming cut 4 bases from V and 4 bases from J; bases unmatched to any gene: 13. The CDR3 is CASSWNPTGAGADTQYF. The CDR3 nucleotides are TGTGCCAGCAGCTGGAACCCGACAGGGGCGGGTGCAGATACGCAGTATTTT.

This clonotype was recorded a few times. This chain joins TRBV2 and TRBJ2-3; possible D gene TRBD1, 6 bases. The CDR3 runs to 13 residues. Trimming removed 4 bases from V and 3 bases from J, with 8 bases in between. In germline, CDR1 is SNHLY, CDR2 FYNNEI. The CDR3: CASSAQGTDTQYF. CDR3 sequence (DNA): TGTGCCAGCAGTGCTCAGGGGACAGATACGCAGTATTTT.

This clonotype was found many times. The chain couples TRBV7-9 to TRBJ2-7; the D gene is possibly TRBD1 (6 bases). The CDR3 runs 14 residues. Trimming removed 5 bases at V and 2 bases at J, with 13 bases between. CDR1 is SEHNR, CDR2 FQNEAQ, per germline (reference sequence). Written as DNA, the CDR3 is TGTGCCAGCAGCCCGAGGACAGCCCCCTACGAGCAGTACTTC. This encodes CASSPRTAPYEQYF.

This clonotype was observed a handful of times. The rearrangement links TRBV7-3 to TRBJ2-2, with D tentatively TRBD2 (6 bases). The V gene lost 5 bases and the J gene lost 0 bases, with 16 bases spanning the gap. Germline values: CDR1 SGHTA, CDR2 FQGTGA. The CDR3 covers 17 residues. Written as DNA, the CDR3 is TGTGCCAGCAGCCCACTCTGGGGGGACCCGAACACCGGGGAGCTGTTTTTT. This encodes CASSPLWGDPNTGELFF.

Comment on this clonotype: This may be a read error: a much more frequent sequence differs by one nucleotide. CDR3 amino acids: CASMSASSMAQYF. CDR3 nucleotides: TGTGCCAGCATGTCGGCGTCTAGCATGGCGCAGTATTTT. This rearrangement joins TRBV7-9 to TRBJ2-3; TRBD2 might be the D (5 bases). This CDR3 has 13 amino acids. V was pared by 7 bases and J by 10 bases, with 18 bases between. CDR1 is SEHNR and CDR2 is FQNEAQ in the germline V gene (reference sequence).

The CDR3 protein is CASSLAQGRQPQHF. As DNA, the CDR3 is TGTGCCAGCAGTTTAGCGCAGGGACGGCAGCCCCAGCATTTT. This chain connects TRBV12-3 or TRBV12-4 to TRBJ1-5, with a tentative D call TRBD1 (5 bases). CDR3 length: 14 residues. Trimming cost V 0 bases and J 7 bases, with 10 bases left between them.

This clonotype was seen repeatedly, ten times or more. The rearrangement joins TRBV25-1 to TRBJ1-3; a possible D gene is TRBD1 (5 bases). Trimming took off 2 bases at V and 1 base at J, with 6 bases between the two ends. The germline gives CDR1 MGHDK, CDR2 SYGVNS. There are 14 residues in the CDR3. CDR3 nucleotide sequence: TGTGCCAGCAGTGAAGGGGGTTCTGGAAACACCATATATTTT. Its translation: CASSEGGSGNTIYF.